This T cell receptor beta chain was identified during a study of cytomegalovirus exposure and HLA in healthy donors. This clone has only a few counts. No antigen is known for it. Study findings and constraints: An analysis that came later showed most CMV-associated TCR beta chains appearing HLA-restricted. In a later analysis, TCR beta V- and J-gene trimming was associated with a missense DCLRE1C variant.

Though nominally healthy at sampling, donors likely had unrecorded immune exposures. The germline V gene encodes CDR1 MNHEY and CDR2 SVGAGI. The V gene lost 9 bases and the J gene lost 4 bases, with 9 bases spanning the gap. The CDR3 covers 11 residues. The PCR contained 60 Vbeta and 13 Jbeta primers. This table comes from immunoSEQ multiplex PCR, and its TCRdb copy is limited to in-frame clones, with some not included. Of around 90,000 clones listed, around 59% are singletons. Sample: PBMCs. This receptor was taken from a human donor in good health. The genes are TRBV6-5 and TRBJ1-2; D unresolved. The CDR3 loop is CASNDFYGYTF. The CDR3 region has the DNA TGTGCCAGTAATGACTTCTATGGCTACACCTTC.